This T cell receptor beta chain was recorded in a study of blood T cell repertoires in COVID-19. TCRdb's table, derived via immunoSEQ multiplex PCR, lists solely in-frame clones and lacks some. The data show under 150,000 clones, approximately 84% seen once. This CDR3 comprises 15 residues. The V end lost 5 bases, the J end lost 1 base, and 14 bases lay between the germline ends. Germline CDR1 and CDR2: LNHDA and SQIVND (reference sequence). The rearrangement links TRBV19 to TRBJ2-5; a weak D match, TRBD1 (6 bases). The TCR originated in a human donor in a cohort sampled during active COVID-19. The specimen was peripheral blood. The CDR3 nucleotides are TGTGCCAGTAGTCAAAACAGGGCTAGCCAAGAGACCCAGTACTTC. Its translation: CASSQNRASQETQYF. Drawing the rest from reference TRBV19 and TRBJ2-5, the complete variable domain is DGGITQSPKYLFRKEGQNVTLSCEQNLNHDAMYWYRQDPGQGLRLIYYSQIVNDFQKGDIAEGYSVSREKKESFPLTVTSAQKNPTAFYLCASSQNRASQETQYFGPGTRLLVL.